The entry below gives a single TCR beta chain sequence along with its context. Measured with immunoSEQ multiplex PCR; TCRdb has only the in-frame clones, and not every one. The table lists 550,000 to 850,000 clones, over 55% of them singletons, with approximately 1.7% in the top ten. The data are from a study of shared clonotypes between healthy human individuals. Trimming removed 4 bases from V and 4 bases from J, with 8 bases in between. This CDR3 has 13 amino acids. Germline V gene data show CDR1 as KGHSH and CDR2 as LQKENI. The chain couples TRBV18 to TRBJ1-3, with D maybe TRBD1 (6 bases). This receptor was obtained from a woman in her twenties or thirties in good health. Sample: memory CD4+ T cells sorted from blood. The sample's subset: CD45RA-negative fraction. The CDR3 loop is CASSLGQGNTIYF. CDR3 sequence (DNA): TGTGCCAGCTCACTCGGACAGGGAAACACCATATATTTT.